The 19 T cell receptor beta chains listed next were all sequenced from one sample in a study of response to subunit inactivated influenza vaccine. TCRdb re-analysed the RT-PCR reads in MiXCR, keeping a single row per CDR3 protein. The repertoire has 700,000 to 800,000 distinct CDR3 sequences, approximately 18% of them found once; the top ten carry roughly a tenth. This material consisted of PBMCs from blood, taken 4 to 6 days after vaccination. All receptors come from a man in his fifties who received an inactivated influenza vaccine.

This clonotype was seen a handful of times. The chain carries TRBV6-1 and TRBJ2-7; the D call may be TRBD1 or TRBD2 (5 bases each). With 5 bases removed from V and 2 bases from J, the gap between germline ends came to 10 bases. The CDR3 totals 13 residues. Germline V gives CDR1 MNHNS, CDR2 SASEGT. The CDR3 nucleotides are TGTGCCAGCAGTCCCGGGGCAACCTACGAGCAGTACTTC. This gives the protein CASSPGATYEQYF.

The rearrangement links TRBV18 to TRBJ1-1, with D perhaps matching TRBD1 (5 bases). In germline, CDR1 is KGHSH, CDR2 LQKENI. The CDR3 extends over 14 amino acids. The V end lost 6 bases, the J end lost 8 bases, and 19 bases lay between the germline ends. Written as DNA, the CDR3 is TGTGCCAGCTCGGCCGGGACTGCTAAAATCGAAGCTTTCTTT. Its translation: CASSAGTAKIEAFF.

The genes are TRBV20-1 and TRBJ1-1; TRBD1 matches 7 bases. Per germline, CDR1 DFQATT and CDR2 SNEGSKA (reference sequence). Unmatched junction bases numbered 7, after V lost 5 bases and J lost 1 base. The length of the CDR3 is 14 residues. This CDR3 is CSAPRTGSNTEAFF. CDR3 DNA sequence: TGCAGTGCTCCCCGGACAGGATCGAACACTGAAGCTTTCTTT.

The V and J genes are TRBV7-6 and TRBJ2-3, with a possible D match to TRBD1 (6 bases). TRBJ1-5 matches the DNA end more closely, so the J call is doubtful. Germline V lookup: CDR1 SGHVS, CDR2 FNYEAQ. The CDR3 extends over 18 amino acids. CDR3 nucleotide sequence: TGTGCCAGCAGCTTAGAGTTCCGCGGGGGCTCTAGCACAGATACGCAGCATTTT. Translated: CASSLEFRGGSSTDTQHF.

The chain carries TRBV6-5 and TRBJ1-2; D not resolved. CDR1 and CDR2 (germline): MNHEY, SVGAGI. The V and J ends lost 2 bases and 2 bases respectively, with 12 bases between them. This CDR3 contains 15 residues. DNA for the CDR3: TGTGCCAGCAGTTACGGGTCAGCGGGGAACTATGGCTACACCTTC. It codes for CASSYGSAGNYGYTF.

This sequence joins TRBV7-9 and TRBJ2-1, with D perhaps being TRBD1 or TRBD2 (6 bases each). Trimming stripped 1 base from V and 4 bases from J, with 14 bases between. CDR1 is SEHNR and CDR2 is FQNEAQ in the germline V gene (reference sequence). The CDR3 is 16 amino acids. The CDR3 sequence is CASSLVGGSHYNEQFF. CDR3 bases: TGTGCCAGCAGCTTAGTAGGGGGGAGCCATTACAATGAGCAGTTCTTC.

V gene TRBV20-1 combines with J gene TRBJ2-5; perhaps D is TRBD1 or TRBD2 (6 bases each). V lost 5 bases to trimming and J lost 5 bases, with 15 bases between them. The germline V gene has CDR1 DFQATT and CDR2 SNEGSKA (reference sequence). CDR3 length equals 13 residues. The CDR3: CSAARGPDETQYF. For the CDR3, the DNA is TGCAGTGCTGCCCGGGGGCCCGACGAGACCCAGTACTTC.

V usage is TRBV20-1 and J usage is TRBJ1-2; D unclear. CDR1 DFQATT and CDR2 SNEGSKA come from the germline V gene (reference sequence). This CDR3 region has 17 residues. V lost 0 bases and J lost 3, with 20 bases in between. The CDR3 nucleotides read TGCAGTGCTAGAGATTTCGGCTCAGGTCGGTGGGACTATGGCTACACCTTC. Its protein product is CSARDFGSGRWDYGYTF.

This clonotype was detected ten times or more. The chain joins TRBV5-1 to TRBJ1-3; D uncertain. This CDR3 spans 15 amino acids. Germline V gene lookup returns CDR1 SGHRS and CDR2 YFSETQ. V shed 4 bases and J shed 0 bases, with 11 bases lying between them. The CDR3, as DNA: TGCGCCAGCAGCGCGGAGACGGTCTCTGGAAACACCATATATTTT. This translates into CASSAETVSGNTIYF.

This chain connects TRBV28 to TRBJ2-1; TRBD2 aligns across 7 bases. The length of the CDR3 is 13 residues. The ends lost 4 bases at V and 6 bases at J; junction bases unmatched: 3. CDR1 is MDHEN, CDR2 SYDVKM, per germline. The CDR3 nucleotides are TGTGCCAGCAGTTGGACTAGAAGCAATGAGCAGTTCTTC. Translated, it gives CASSWTRSNEQFF.

Ten or more counts support this clonotype. The junction shows a germline mismatch at one end, possibly a read error. V is TRBV12-3 or TRBV12-4 and J is TRBJ1-2; D gene uncertain. The CDR3 totals 14 residues. CDR3 coding DNA: TGTGCCAGCAGTTTAACTTCGACTAACCATGGCTACACCTTC. This encodes CASSLTSTNHGYTF.

The V call is TRBV24-1, the J call TRBJ2-1, with 13 bases that match TRBD2. This CDR3 spans 15 amino acids. CDR1 and CDR2 (germline): KGHDR, SFDVKD. V shed 4 bases and J 7 bases; nucleotides not matched to a gene: 3. The CDR3 DNA follows: TGTGCCACCAGTGAGACGGGACTAGCGGGAAATGAGCAGTTCTTC. It encodes CATSETGLAGNEQFF.

The chain is built from TRBV5-1 and TRBJ2-1; 8 bases align to TRBD2. From germline, CDR1 is SGHRS and CDR2 YFSETQ. The CDR3 has 15 residues. Unmatched junction bases numbered 12, after V lost 7 bases and J lost 6 bases. As DNA, the CDR3 is TGCGCCAGCGCCGAGCAGGGACTAGGCCCCAATGAGCAGTTCTTC. It translates to CASAEQGLGPNEQFF.

The gene calls are TRBV10-1 and TRBJ2-5, with 7 bases lining up with TRBD1. After removal of 3 bases from V and 1 base from J, the junction contained 2 bases not matched to a gene. The CDR3 has 14 residues. Germline assignment: CDR1 WNHNN and CDR2 SYGVQD (reference sequence). As DNA, the CDR3 is TGCGCCAGCAGTGAAGGGGGCCTCCAAGAGACCCAGTACTTC. It specifies CASSEGGLQETQYF.

This chain links TRBV10-2 with TRBJ2-7; D may be TRBD1 or TRBD2 (5 bases each). This CDR3 contains 12 residues. Germline lookup yields CDR1 WSHSY and CDR2 SAAADI. V was cut by 4 bases and J by 6 bases, with 10 bases left in between. The CDR3 spells CASSASGSEQYF. CDR3 coding DNA: TGCGCCAGCAGTGCTTCAGGGAGCGAGCAGTACTTC.

Concerning this clonotype: A read error may produce the germline difference seen at one junction end. V gene TRBV12-3 or TRBV12-4 combines with J gene TRBJ1-1; D remains unclear. The CDR3 is 14 amino acids. DNA of the CDR3: TGTGCCAGCAGTTTAGGACACTCCAACACTGAAGTTTTCTTT. Its translation is CASSLGHSNTEVFF.

In this sample, this clonotype turned up a few times. V is TRBV6-2 or TRBV6-3 and J is TRBJ2-3, with D possibly being TRBD2 (7 bases). The CDR3 is made up of 16 amino acids. Trimming removed 2 bases from V and 4 bases from J, with 16 bases in between. Germline CDR1 is MNHEY and CDR2 is SVGEGT. CDR3 in amino acids: CASSYRWGGLADTQYF. For the CDR3, the DNA is TGTGCCAGCAGTTACAGGTGGGGGGGCCTCGCAGATACGCAGTATTTT.

J is TRBJ1-1 and V is TRBV5-1, with D possibly matching TRBD1 (6 bases). V was cut by 0 bases and J by 5 bases, with 14 bases left in between. The CDR3 is 15 amino acids. CDR1 and CDR2 from the germline V gene are SGHRS and YFSETQ. CDR3 amino acids: CASSLGHREVTEAFF. The CDR3 nucleotides read TGCGCCAGCAGCTTGGGTCACAGGGAAGTTACTGAAGCTTTCTTT.

This clonotype is a singleton in its sample. The chain joins TRBV28 to TRBJ2-1, with no clear D. CDR1 is MDHEN, CDR2 SYDVKM, per germline. This CDR3 has 12 residues. Trimming removed 6 bases from V and 4 bases from J, with 7 bases in between. The CDR3 loop reads CASRLLYNEQFF. Written as DNA, the CDR3 is TGTGCCAGCAGATTACTTTACAATGAGCAGTTCTTC.